A single sample is the source of the 24 T cell receptor beta chains below, sequenced in a study of T cells in Graves' hyperthyroidism and ophthalmopathy. It was RNA transcripts that yielded the amplified TCR beta CDR3 regions. Researchers ran a first-round RT-PCR on the TCR CDR3 using the HTBI primer set. From the multiplex PCR reads, TCRdb called clonotypes with MiXCR, one entry per CDR3 protein. The table shows around 200,000 distinct CDR3 sequences, with over 15% occurring only once. The sample was blood. The receptors derive from a woman in her forties or fifties with Graves' hyperthyroidism.

V is TRBV20-1 and J is TRBJ2-3; 10 positions agree with TRBD2. CDR3 length: 14 residues. V gave up 1 base and J gave up 5 bases; unmatched junction bases: 3. CDR1 is DFQATT, CDR2 SNEGSKA, per germline (reference sequence). CDR3 loop: CSARVLAGLDTQYF. The CDR3 coding sequence is TGCAGTGCTAGAGTACTAGCGGGATTAGATACGCAGTATTTT.

This clonotype was recorded many times. The V and J genes are TRBV7-9 and TRBJ2-3; D is possibly TRBD1 (5 bases). V was pared by 5 bases and J by 2 bases, with 11 bases between. The CDR3 runs to 14 residues. Germline V gives CDR1 SEHNR, CDR2 FQNEAQ (reference sequence). The chain's CDR3 is CASSPPRATDTQYF. As DNA, the CDR3 is TGTGCCAGCAGCCCCCCCAGGGCCACAGATACGCAGTATTTT.

The CDR3 nucleotides are TGCGCCAGCAGCCATATGACAGGGTTGAACACTGAAGCTTTCTTT. Its protein is CASSHMTGLNTEAFF. V usage is TRBV4-1 and J usage is TRBJ1-1; 7 bases are shared with TRBD1. The V and J ends lost 3 bases and 0 bases, in that order; junction bases with no gene match: 4. The CDR3 contains 15 residues. Germline values: CDR1 MGHRA, CDR2 YSYEKL.

This clonotype was detected many times. This chain joins TRBV20-1 and TRBJ1-1; 10 nucleotides agree with TRBD1. Germline V gene lookup returns CDR1 DFQATT and CDR2 SNEGSKA (reference sequence). The CDR3 runs 13 residues. The trim removed 5 bases at V and 6 bases at J, leaving 6 bases unmatched. In DNA form, the CDR3 reads TGCAGTGCTCCGGGACAGGGGTCGGCTGAAGCTTTCTTT. It specifies CSAPGQGSAEAFF.

This clonotype occurred many times. The chain is built from TRBV2 and TRBJ2-1, with 10 positions matching TRBD2. V dropped 4 bases and J dropped 3; count of bases not matched to a gene: 3. This CDR3 is built from 15 residues. Germline assignment: CDR1 SNHLY and CDR2 FYNNEI. CDR3 DNA: TGTGCCAGCAGTGTCGGGACTAGCGACTACAATGAGCAGTTCTTC. Translation gives CASSVGTSDYNEQFF.

This clonotype was detected ten times or more. The DNA of the CDR3 is TGTGCCATCCTCAGGGTCGATGGCTACACCTTC. It is translated as CAILRVDGYTF. V and J are TRBV7-9 and TRBJ1-2; possibly TRBD1 for D (5 bases). The CDR3 extends over 11 amino acids. Germline V CDR1 and CDR2: SEHNR, FQNEAQ (reference sequence). V gave up 10 bases and J gave up 6 bases, with 12 bases separating them.

This clonotype has a count of ten or more. This chain links TRBV7-3 with TRBJ2-2, with D possibly matching TRBD2 (6 bases). CDR1 is SGHTA, CDR2 FQGTGA, per germline. This CDR3 region has 13 residues. V lost 5 bases to trimming and J lost 6 bases, with 10 bases between them. The CDR3 region has the DNA TGTGCCAGCAGCCCCGTAGCGGCCGGGGAGCTGTTTTTT. Encoded protein: CASSPVAAGELFF.

This clonotype was detected many times. The V call is TRBV4-1, the J call TRBJ2-5, with 9 nucleotides matching TRBD1. J gave up 5 bases and V 3 bases, and 7 bases lay outside the gene matches. The CDR3 runs to 15 residues. Germline V gene lookup returns CDR1 MGHRA and CDR2 YSYEKL. The CDR3 region is CASSQGQGGWETQYF. The CDR3 region has the DNA TGCGCCAGCAGCCAGGGACAGGGAGGGTGGGAGACCCAGTACTTC.

In this sample, this clonotype turned up many times. The V call is TRBV7-3, the J call TRBJ2-3; the match to TRBD2 covers 9 bases. CDR1 is SGHTA, CDR2 FQGTGA, per germline. The CDR3 length is 14 residues. V was clipped by 5 bases and J by 5 bases; unmatched bases: 5. DNA of the CDR3: TGTGCCAGCAGCGGCGGGGGGGCCGTAGATACGCAGTATTTT. Amino acids: CASSGGGAVDTQYF. The whole variable domain, filled in from reference TRBV7-3 and TRBJ2-3, reads GAGVSQTPSNKVTEKGKYVELRCDPISGHTALYWYRQSLGQGPEFLIYFQGTGAADDSGLPNDRFFAVRPEGSVSTLKIQRTERGDSAVYLCASSGGGAVDTQYFGPGTRLTVL.

Concerning this clonotype: It is unclear where the CDR3 begins or ends on the DNA, so no DNA is shown, and the CDR3 is as TCRdb lists it. The chain uses TRBV7-2 and TRBJ2-3; the D call of TRBD2 is as the table states it, not checked on the DNA. The CDR3 spans 16 residues, counting both ends. The germline V gene encodes CDR1 SGHTA and CDR2 FQGNSA. The CDR3 reads CASSFGSGRVPDTQYF.

Only a few counts were recorded for this clonotype. The genes are TRBV5-6 and TRBJ1-2; D not certain. The CDR3 is 14 residues long. The germline gives CDR1 SGHDT, CDR2 YYEEEE. V lost 4 bases, J lost 4 bases, and 14 bases lay in between. The CDR3 DNA sequence: TGTGCCAGCAGCGTCACCCGGGGTTCCTATGGCTACACCTTC. This codes for CASSVTRGSYGYTF.

This clonotype was seen at least ten times. The chain recombines TRBV7-6 with TRBJ2-3; 11 bases line up with TRBD1. V lost 4 bases, J lost 5 bases, and 5 bases stayed unmatched. The CDR3 totals 15 residues. CDR1 is SGHVS and CDR2 is FNYEAQ in the germline V gene. CDR3 sequence: CASSSGDRGLDTQYF. The CDR3 DNA reads TGTGCCAGCAGCTCGGGGGACAGGGGGTTAGATACGCAGTATTTT.

The J gene is TRBJ2-1, the V gene TRBV7-2; 11 nucleotides line up with TRBD2. Germline V lookup: CDR1 SGHTA, CDR2 FQGNSA. J gave up 6 bases and V 3 bases, and 28 bases lay outside the gene matches. CDR3 length equals 23 residues. This CDR3 reads CASSFRLAGRSGGLLEEANEQFF. For the CDR3, the DNA is TGTGCCAGCAGCTTTCGACTAGCGGGGAGGTCGGGGGGCCTGCTCGAGGAAGCCAATGAGCAGTTCTTC.

In its sample, this clonotype was seen many times. The chain employs TRBV6-2 or TRBV6-3 and TRBJ1-5; D may be TRBD1 (5 bases). Germline V gene data show CDR1 as MNHEY and CDR2 as SVGEGT. V dropped 5 bases and J dropped 0 bases, with 11 bases sitting between them. The CDR3 runs to 15 residues. CDR3 in DNA: TGTGCCAGCAGTCCCCCGGGGGATAGCAATCAGCCCCAGCATTTT. This encodes CASSPPGDSNQPQHF.

This clonotype has ten or more counts. The V gene is TRBV10-3, the J gene TRBJ1-1, with TRBD1 matching over 7 bases. The CDR3 covers 14 residues. Germline CDR1 is ENHRY and CDR2 is SYGVKD. Losses at the gene ends were 6 bases for V and 3 bases for J; bases not matched to a gene: 7. The CDR3, as DNA: TGTGCCATCAGCAAACAGGGGAGGGACACTGAAGCTTTCTTT. Translated: CAISKQGRDTEAFF.

This clonotype was seen at least ten times. The genes are TRBV6-1 and TRBJ1-1; D is undetermined. This CDR3 is built from 12 residues. Germline V CDR1 and CDR2: MNHNS, SASEGT. V was shortened by 3 bases and J by 8 bases, with 10 bases between the two germline ends. In nucleotides, the CDR3 is TGTGCCAGCAGTGAGGCTCAAACAGAAGCTTTCTTT. Translation: CASSEAQTEAFF.

The rearrangement links TRBV2 to TRBJ1-5; no clear D. V was clipped by 6 bases and J by 5 bases, with 17 bases between them. CDR1 and CDR2 from the germline V gene are SNHLY and FYNNEI. CDR3 length equals 15 residues. The CDR3 DNA is TGTGCCAGCAGGGAGCAAGGCGGGTCTGATCAGCCCCAGCATTTT. It specifies CASREQGGSDQPQHF. Together with reference TRBV2 and TRBJ1-5, the CDR3 gives the full variable domain: EPEVTQTPSHQVTQMGQEVILRCVPISNHLYFYWYRQILGQKVEFLVSFYNNEISEKSEIFDDQFSVERPDGSNFTLKIRSTKLEDSAMYFCASREQGGSDQPQHFGDGTRLSIL.

This clonotype has just a few counts. V gene TRBV6-4 combines with J gene TRBJ2-2; 13 nucleotides agree with TRBD2. Germline V gene sequence: CDR1 MRHNA, CDR2 SNTAGT. With V trimmed by 5 bases and J by 4 bases, 4 bases remained unmatched. The CDR3 totals 16 residues. CDR3 sequence (DNA): TGTGCCAGCAGTTCCGGACTAGCGGGGGTCACCGGGGAGCTGTTTTTT. Its protein is CASSSGLAGVTGELFF.

This clonotype has at least ten counts. The V call is TRBV27, the J call TRBJ1-3; 7 bases are shared with TRBD1. The length of the CDR3 is 15 residues. V dropped 6 bases and J dropped 0; count of bases not matched to a gene: 5. CDR1 is MNHEY, CDR2 SMNVEV, per germline (reference sequence). CDR3 nucleotides: TGTGCCAGCAGCCGAGCAGGGGGCTCTGGAAACACCATATATTTT. Protein product: CASSRAGGSGNTIYF.

Regarding this clonotype: Without the conserved terminal phenylalanine or tryptophan, this CDR3 likely stems from a read error. This sequence joins TRBV18 and TRBJ1-1; a possible D gene is TRBD1 (5 bases). The V and J ends lost 6 bases and 2 bases respectively, with 16 bases between them. This CDR3 comprises 15 residues. Per germline, CDR1 KGHSH and CDR2 LQKENI. The CDR3 here is CASSSGAGTNTEAFS. The CDR3 nucleotides are TGTGCCAGCTCCAGCGGGGCAGGGACCAACACTGAAGCTTTCTCT.

This clonotype has ten or more counts. The chain employs TRBV20-1 and TRBJ1-4; D may be TRBD1 (6 bases). The germline V gene has CDR1 DFQATT and CDR2 SNEGSKA (reference sequence). Trimming took 8 bases from V and 5 from J, leaving 15 bases between them. The CDR3 consists of 13 residues. CDR3 loop: CSTKRGRNEKLFF. In DNA form, the CDR3 reads TGCAGTACGAAAAGGGGGAGAAATGAAAAACTGTTTTTT.

This clonotype was picked up many times. V usage is TRBV5-1 and J usage is TRBJ2-7; TRBD1 aligns across 10 bases. The length of the CDR3 is 15 residues. Germline V gene data show CDR1 as SGHRS and CDR2 as YFSETQ. The junction had 9 bases not matched to a gene; V was cut back by 4 bases and J by 5 bases. The CDR3 DNA is TGCGCCAGCAGCCCATCACGGGACAGGGGCGACGAGCAGTACTTC. It encodes CASSPSRDRGDEQYF.

This clonotype was detected ten times or more. This rearrangement joins TRBV18 to TRBJ2-7; D is undetermined. Germline-derived CDR1 and CDR2 are KGHSH and LQKENI. The CDR3 extends over 12 amino acids. Trimming took off 3 bases at V and 2 bases at J, with 5 bases between the two ends. CDR3 DNA: TGTGCCAGCTCACCGTCTACCTACGAGCAGTACTTC. The encoded protein is CASSPSTYEQYF.

This clonotype came up many times. The rearrangement links TRBV19 to TRBJ1-2, with 7 positions matching TRBD1. The CDR3 is 13 amino acids. The V gene end was trimmed by 7 bases and the J gene end by 0 bases; junction bases not matched to a gene: 2. CDR1 is LNHDA and CDR2 is SQIVND in the germline V gene (reference sequence). The DNA of the CDR3 is TGTGCCAGTAAACAGGGGACTAACTATGGCTACACCTTC. Its translation: CASKQGTNYGYTF.